This is a list of T cell receptor beta chains from one sample in a study of blood T cell repertoires in COVID-19. Method: immunoSEQ multiplex PCR; TCRdb's copy keeps in-frame clones and lacks some. The table has a few hundred thousand clones, roughly 86% seen once. Specimen: peripheral blood. These TCRs come from a woman between 65 and 79 years old with active or convalescent COVID-19. Both conserved end residues are part of each CDR3. Fields, in order: D gene, V gene, clone size, J gene, CDR3 DNA, CDR3 protein. D genes are given only for firm matches. Part of the rows lack a size; the others show once, few, many or a class for expanded clones.

-	TRBV4-3	-	TRBJ1-1	TGCGCCAGCAGCCAAGAGATATCGAGGAACACTGAAGCTTTCTTT	CASSQEISRNTEAFF
-	TRBV2	-	TRBJ2-5	TGTGCCACGCGGCGAGTCCAAGAGACCCAGTACTTC	CATRRVQETQYF
TRBD2	TRBV7-3	-	TRBJ2-3	TGTGCCAGCAGCTTACTCCGAGCGGGAACAGATACGCAGTATTTT	CASSLLRAGTDTQYF
TRBD1	TRBV5-1	once	TRBJ1-4	TGCGCCAGCAGCTCAAGGGACAGGGGGACTAATGAAAAACTGTTTTTT	CASSSRDRGTNEKLFF
-	TRBV12-5	-	TRBJ2-7	TGTGCTAGTGGTCGCACCACCGGGACTCCAGGGCCATACGAGCAGTACTTC	CASGRTTGTPGPYEQYF
-	TRBV5-4	-	TRBJ2-7	TGTGCCAGCACCCTTCCGGGGGTAGTCCACGAGCAGTACTTC	CASTLPGVVHEQYF
TRBD1	TRBV18	once	TRBJ1-2	TGTGCCAGCTCTCCCGGGACAGGGACCAACTATGGCTACACCTTC	CASSPGTGTNYGYTF
TRBD1	TRBV5-4	-	TRBJ2-2	TGTGCTTCGCAGGGGGCGTGGGACACCGGGGAGCTGTTTTTT	CASQGAWDTGELFF
TRBD1	TRBV12-3/TRBV12-4	-	TRBJ1-5	TGTGCCAGCAGCCGGGACAGGGATTCGCCCCAGCATTTT	CASSRDRDSPQHF
TRBD1	TRBV24-1	-	TRBJ1-2	TGTGCCACCAGTGATCACAGGGGGCCGGGTGGCTACACCTTC	CATSDHRGPGGYTF
-	TRBV11-3	-	TRBJ2-3	TGTGCCAGCAGCTTGGCTCGGGGGGCCGGAGGAGATACGCAGTATTTT	CASSLARGAGGDTQYF
TRBD1	TRBV7-2	-	TRBJ1-1	TGTGCCAGCAGCGTGGGACACAGGGGGACTGAAGCTTTCTTT	CASSVGHRGTEAFF
TRBD1	TRBV3-1/TRBV3-2	-	TRBJ1-2	TGTGCCAGCGGGCTGGGGACAGTAAGCGGTGGCTACACCTTC	CASGLGTVSGGYTF
TRBD1	TRBV27	-	TRBJ1-1	TGTGCCAGCAGTTCCAGGGGGTCGACTGAAGCTTTCTTT	CASSSRGSTEAFF
-	TRBV7-8	once	TRBJ1-5	TGTGCCAGCAGCTTGGTGGTAGGGGAAACTAGCAATCAGCCCCAGCATTTT	CASSLVVGETSNQPQHF
TRBD2	TRBV11-3	-	TRBJ2-7	TGTGCCAGCAGCTCCGGACTAGCGGGGGACGAGCAGTACTTC	CASSSGLAGDEQYF
TRBD1	TRBV6-5	once	TRBJ2-7	TGTGCCAGCAGTTACTCAACTCGACAGGGCACCTACGAGCAGTACTTC	CASSYSTRQGTYEQYF
-	TRBV5-1	-	TRBJ1-2	TGCGCCAGCAGCTTAGAAGGGGGCTATGGCTACACCTTC	CASSLEGGYGYTF
-	TRBV4-3	-	TRBJ1-2	TGCGCCAGCAGCCAAGATTGGGGGGGAGGAAAAGGCTACACCTTC	CASSQDWGGGKGYTF
-	TRBV6-5	-	TRBJ1-4	TGTGCCAGCAGTCCAGGCGAGCCCTATGAAAAACTGTTTTTT	CASSPGEPYEKLFF
-	TRBV6-2/TRBV6-3	-	TRBJ1-3	TGTGCCAGCAGCAGGGGAACTGGAAACACCATATATTTT	CASSRGTGNTIYF
-	TRBV10-3	-	TRBJ1-2	TGTGCCATCAGTGAACAGAAACAGAACTATGGCTACACCTTC	CAISEQKQNYGYTF
-	TRBV21-1	-	TRBJ1-5	TGTGCCAGCGTCGGCGGGTTAAAGCAGCCCCAGCATTTT	CASVGGLKQPQHF
-	TRBV5-1	-	TRBJ2-5	TGCGCCAGCAGCGCGGGCGGGGGCTCGTGGGAGACCCAGTACTTC	CASSAGGGSWETQYF
-	TRBV5-4	-	TRBJ2-5	TGTGCCAGCAGCTCGCAAGGACGGACTCAAGAGACCCAGTACTTC	CASSSQGRTQETQYF
TRBD1	TRBV5-8	-	TRBJ1-2	TGTGCCAGCAGCCCAGGACAGGGGAGGCCCTATGGCTACACCTTC	CASSPGQGRPYGYTF
TRBD1	TRBV11-2	once	TRBJ1-4	TGTGCCAGCAGCTTAAACAGGGGGGTTAATGAAAAACTGTTTTTT	CASSLNRGVNEKLFF
-	TRBV5-1	-	TRBJ1-2	TGCGCCAGCAGCTTGAGTCAGGGAAACTATGGCTACACCTTC	CASSLSQGNYGYTF
-	TRBV3-1/TRBV3-2	-	TRBJ1-6	TGTGCCAGCAGCCAAGTAGGGGTCGAGAGTTCACCCCTCCACTTT	CASSQVGVESSPLHF
TRBD1	TRBV11-2	-	TRBJ1-2	TGTGCCAGCAGCTTAGGGACAGGGATCTCTTATGGCTACACCTTC	CASSLGTGISYGYTF
-	TRBV12-3/TRBV12-4	-	TRBJ1-3	TGTGCCAGCAGTTTCGCTGGAAACACCATATATTTT	CASSFAGNTIYF
TRBD2	TRBV10-3	-	TRBJ2-7	TGTGCCTCCCGGGGGGGTAGCCGAACCTACGAGCAGTACTTC	CASRGGSRTYEQYF
TRBD1	TRBV7-9	-	TRBJ2-1	TGTGCCAGCACCTCGGACAGGGCAGGTATAAATGAGCAGTTCTTC	CASTSDRAGINEQFF
-	TRBV7-2	-	TRBJ1-2	TGTGCCAGCAGCTTCGGGGTGGGGTTTGGCTACACCTTC	CASSFGVGFGYTF
-	TRBV7-2	-	TRBJ2-7	TGTGCCAGCAGCCCCTCCAGTGGGGAGAGCTCCTACGAGCAGTACTTC	CASSPSSGESSYEQYF
TRBD1	TRBV18	-	TRBJ2-7	TGTGCCAGCTCACCACAGCCAAGGGACAGGTTGGGGGAGCAGTACTTC	CASSPQPRDRLGEQYF
-	TRBV5-4	once	TRBJ1-6	TGTGCCAGCAGCTTCCCGGGGACTGAGAATTCACCCCTCCACTTT	CASSFPGTENSPLHF
-	TRBV19	-	TRBJ2-5	TGTGCCAGTAGTAAACGGGGGGCCGTTCAAGAGACCCAGTACTTC	CASSKRGAVQETQYF
-	TRBV5-6	medium-sized	TRBJ1-1	TGTGCCAGCAGCTTGGGACAACTGATTGAAGCTTTCTTT	CASSLGQLIEAFF
-	TRBV5-5	-	TRBJ1-6	TGTGCCAGCAGCTTGGAACTCATCTTGACACCCCTCCACTTT	CASSLELILTPLHF
-	TRBV5-1	once	TRBJ2-2	TGCGCCAGCAGCTTGACAGGCCCCAACGCCGGGGAGCTGTTTTTT	CASSLTGPNAGELFF
TRBD1	TRBV10-3	once	TRBJ2-2	TGTGCCATCCGACCGGGACAGGGAAACACCGGGGAGCTGTTTTTT	CAIRPGQGNTGELFF
-	TRBV6-4	-	TRBJ1-2	TGTGCCAGCAGTGACGGGGGGGGCTATGGCTACACCTTC	CASSDGGGYGYTF
-	TRBV5-8	-	TRBJ1-2	TGTGCCAGCAGCTTGTACAGAGCTAACTATGGCTACACCTTC	CASSLYRANYGYTF
-	TRBV25-1	-	TRBJ2-5	TGTGCCAGCAGCAGGGGAAGGGCTGCCGTCCAAGAGACCCAGTACTTC	CASSRGRAAVQETQYF
-	TRBV6-5	-	TRBJ1-1	TGTGCCAGCAACTCCGACAGTTACACTGAAGCTTTCTTT	CASNSDSYTEAFF
TRBD1	TRBV14	-	TRBJ1-2	TGTGCCAGCAGCCAAGAATGGGACAGGACCTATGGCTACACCTTC	CASSQEWDRTYGYTF
TRBD1	TRBV25-1	-	TRBJ1-6	TGTGCCACCGGGACAGGTGCTTCACCCCTCCACTTT	CATGTGASPLHF
TRBD1	TRBV6-5	-	TRBJ2-2	TGTGCCAGCAGTTTCCGCCGGGACAGGGGCACCGGGGAGCTGTTTTTT	CASSFRRDRGTGELFF